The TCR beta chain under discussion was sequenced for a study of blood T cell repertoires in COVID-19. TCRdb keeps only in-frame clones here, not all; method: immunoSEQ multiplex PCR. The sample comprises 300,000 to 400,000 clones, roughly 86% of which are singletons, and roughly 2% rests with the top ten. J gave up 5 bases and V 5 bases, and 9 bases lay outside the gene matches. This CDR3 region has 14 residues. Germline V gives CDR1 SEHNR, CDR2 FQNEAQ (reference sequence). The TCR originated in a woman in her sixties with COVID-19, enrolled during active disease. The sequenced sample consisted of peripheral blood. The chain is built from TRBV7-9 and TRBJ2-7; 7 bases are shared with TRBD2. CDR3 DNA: TGTGCCAGCAGCCGCGGGGGACCCAGGAACGAGCAGTACTTC. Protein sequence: CASSRGGPRNEQYF.